These T cell receptor beta chains were read from a single sample in a study of T cell changes during pregnancy in multiple sclerosis. Produced via immunoSEQ multiplex PCR; TCRdb's table is partial and in-frame only. Of over 55,000 clones listed, approximately 94% were seen once; the top ten hold 3% to 3.5%. This sample comprised CD8+ T cells from peripheral blood mononuclear cells, obtained in the third trimester of pregnancy. Receptors originate from a female donor with multiple sclerosis, enrolled in a pregnancy study. The CDR3 runs from the conserved cysteine through the conserved F or W. D genes are given only for firm matches. Size is stated for part of the rows, as once, few or many counts, or as a class when the clone is expanded.

16,TRBV10-3,TRBD1,TRBJ2-7,.,TGTGCCATCAGTGGGGACAGGAGCCTCATTTCCTACGAGCAGTACTTC,CAISGDRSLISYEQYF
14,TRBV27,TRBD1,TRBJ1-2,.,TGTGCCAGCAGTATGACAGGGGAGGGCTATGGCTACACCTTC,CASSMTGEGYGYTF
14,TRBV13,TRBD1,TRBJ1-4,once,TGTGCCAGCAGCTCGGACAGGGGGGATGAAAAACTGTTTTTT,CASSSDRGDEKLFF
16,TRBV4-1,TRBD1,TRBJ1-2,.,TGCGCCAGCAGCCACCTTAAGGGACAGAGTTACTATGGCTACACCTTC,CASSHLKGQSYYGYTF
13,TRBV16,.,TRBJ2-7,.,TGTGCCAGCAGCCAAGTTAGTTTCTACGAGCAGTACTTC,CASSQVSFYEQYF
16,TRBV4-2,TRBD2,TRBJ2-5,.,TGTGCCAGCAGCCAAGTAAGCGGGAGGAGGAGGGAGACCCAGTACTTC,CASSQVSGRRRETQYF
13,TRBV5-1,.,TRBJ2-7,.,TGCGCCAGCAGCTTGGCCGGGTTCTACGAGCAGTACTTC,CASSLAGFYEQYF
16,TRBV27,.,TRBJ2-7,.,TGTGCCAGCAGTCCGTCTATGGGGACACACTCCTACGAGCAGTACTTC,CASSPSMGTHSYEQYF
17,TRBV10-2,TRBD2,TRBJ2-7,.,TGCGCCAGCAGAGATAGCGGGTCTTCCCCCCACTACTACGAGCAGTACTTC,CASRDSGSSPHYYEQYF
13,TRBV4-1,.,TRBJ2-1,.,TGCGCCAGCAGCCAAGTGAGGTACAATGAGCAGTTCTTC,CASSQVRYNEQFF
16,TRBV27,TRBD2,TRBJ2-7,.,TGTGCCAGCAGTTTTTACCCCCAGCGGGAGAGCTACGAGCAGTACTTC,CASSFYPQRESYEQYF
15,TRBV27,TRBD2,TRBJ2-3,once,TGTGCCAGTTTAGCGGGAGGGCCTTGGGGAGATACGCAGTATTTT,CASLAGGPWGDTQYF
16,TRBV7-9,TRBD1,TRBJ1-1,.,TGTGCCAGCAGCAATCCCACAGGGGCGCCGAACACTGAAGCTTTCTTT,CASSNPTGAPNTEAFF
17,TRBV12-5,.,TRBJ2-1,.,TGTGCTAGTGGGGCCCCCCCCTTTGGGCATTTATACAATGAGCAGTTCTTC,CASGAPPFGHLYNEQFF
16,TRBV10-2,TRBD2,TRBJ2-3,.,TGCGCCAGCAGCTTGACTAGCGGGGGACTTTTAGATACGCAGTATTTT,CASSLTSGGLLDTQYF
16,TRBV27,TRBD1,TRBJ2-7,.,TGTGCCAGCAGTGCCCACAGGGGGGAGAGCTCCTACGAGCAGTACTTC,CASSAHRGESSYEQYF
15,TRBV7-3,TRBD2,TRBJ2-1,.,TGTGCCAGCAGCTTAGGGGGGGACCACTACAATGAGCAGTTCTTC,CASSLGGDHYNEQFF
15,TRBV4-1,TRBD2,TRBJ2-7,.,TGCGCCAGCAGCCAAGGAAGCGGGGAAACCTACGAGCAGTACTTC,CASSQGSGETYEQYF
16,TRBV5-5,TRBD2,TRBJ2-5,.,TGTGCCAGCAGCTCGGGACTAGCGGGAGATTGGGAGACCCAGTACTTC,CASSSGLAGDWETQYF
14,TRBV27,.,TRBJ1-2,.,TGTGCCAGCAGTACCCGGGACACTAGCTATGGCTACACCTTC,CASSTRDTSYGYTF
18,TRBV28,TRBD2,TRBJ2-3,.,TGTGCCAGCAGTTTAATCTTTCCGGGAGGGCCCTTCACAGATACGCAGTATTTT,CASSLIFPGGPFTDTQYF
14,TRBV7-9,TRBD2,TRBJ2-1,.,TGTGCCAGCAGCCCTAGCGGGGGGGTGGATGAGCAGTTCTTC,CASSPSGGVDEQFF
14,TRBV6-5,.,TRBJ1-4,.,TGTGCCAGCAGTTACTTAGGGGTGGCTGAAAAACTGTTTTTT,CASSYLGVAEKLFF
15,TRBV28,TRBD1,TRBJ1-1,.,TGTGCCAGCAGTTCCCGCTTCAGGGGGCACACTGAAGCTTTCTTT,CASSSRFRGHTEAFF
13,TRBV6-5,.,TRBJ2-7,once,TGTGCCAGCAGTTACTCAGAGTCCTACGAGCAGTACTTC,CASSYSESYEQYF
14,TRBV9,.,TRBJ1-5,.,TGTGCCAGCAGCGTCTCAGGGATTGAGCAGCCCCAGCATTTT,CASSVSGIEQPQHF
14,TRBV10-1,.,TRBJ2-7,.,TGCGCCAGCAGTGTGGGGGGAGTTGGCTACGAGCAGTACTTC,CASSVGGVGYEQYF
16,TRBV7-9,TRBD2,TRBJ2-1,.,TGTGCCAGCAGCCGGGGACTAGCGGAGGTCTACAATGAGCAGTTCTTC,CASSRGLAEVYNEQFF
13,TRBV30,.,TRBJ2-7,once,TGTGCCTGGAGTGTTGGGAGTCGCTACGAGCAGTACTTC,CAWSVGSRYEQYF
13,TRBV7-2,.,TRBJ2-3,.,TGTGCCAGCAGCTCCTCACCCGGGGATACGCAGTATTTT,CASSSSPGDTQYF
17,TRBV4-1,TRBD2,TRBJ2-3,.,TGCGCCAGCAGCCAAGATGGGACTAGCAGACGCACAGATACGCAGTATTTT,CASSQDGTSRRTDTQYF
15,TRBV14,TRBD2,TRBJ2-3,.,TGTGCCAGCGGGAGGACTAGCGATAGGACTGATACGCAGTATTTT,CASGRTSDRTDTQYF
16,TRBV11-2,.,TRBJ2-7,.,TGTGCCAGCAGCCCCCAGTCTAGCGCCAGGTCCTACGAGCAGTACTTC,CASSPQSSARSYEQYF
19,TRBV28,.,TRBJ2-6,once,TGTGCCAGCAGTTCATTGATGGGACAATTTACCTCTGGGGCCAACGTCCTGACTTTC,CASSSLMGQFTSGANVLTF
12,TRBV2,.,TRBJ2-1,few,TGTGCCAGCTCCTCAGGGGCGGATGAGCAGTTCTTC,CASSSGADEQFF
15,TRBV5-4,.,TRBJ1-3,.,TGTGCCAGCAGCTTGAATCGGTTCTCTGGAAACACCATATATTTT,CASSLNRFSGNTIYF
17,TRBV4-1,TRBD1,TRBJ2-2,.,TGCGCCAGCAGCCAAGTACCCCAATCAGGGGGCACCGGGGAGCTGTTTTTT,CASSQVPQSGGTGELFF
15,TRBV6-5,TRBD2,TRBJ2-7,.,TGTGCCAGCAGTTACGCTAGCGGGGTAATCTACGAGCAGTACTTC,CASSYASGVIYEQYF
14,TRBV5-1,.,TRBJ2-5,.,TGCGCCAGCAGATTAGACAGTCCTAAAGAGACCCAGTACTTC,CASRLDSPKETQYF
12,TRBV9,.,TRBJ2-3,.,TGTGCCAGCAGCGAGGAGACAGATACGCAGTATTTT,CASSEETDTQYF
16,TRBV6-4,.,TRBJ2-3,.,TGTGCCAGCAGTGACTCGATGGCGGGGAGCACAGATACGCAGTATTTT,CASSDSMAGSTDTQYF
17,TRBV4-1,TRBD1,TRBJ2-7,.,TGCGCCAGCAGCCAGGTTAAGGGACAGCAGTCGCTGCACGAGCAGTACTTC,CASSQVKGQQSLHEQYF
22,TRBV14,TRBD2,TRBJ2-1,.,TGTGCCAGCAGCCAAGGAGAGTTGGGACTAGCGGGAGGAATGTTTCTGGTCAATGAGCAGTTCTTC,CASSQGELGLAGGMFLVNEQFF
13,TRBV7-9,.,TRBJ1-2,.,TGTGCCAGCAGCTTCACAGGGCCCTATGGCTACACCTTC,CASSFTGPYGYTF
13,TRBV14,.,TRBJ1-2,.,TGTGCCAGCAGCCTGCTGCAGTCCTATGGCTACACCTTC,CASSLLQSYGYTF
13,TRBV27,.,TRBJ1-1,.,TGTGCCAGCAAAACAGGCATGAACACTGAAGCTTTCTTT,CASKTGMNTEAFF
14,TRBV5-1,.,TRBJ2-7,.,TGCGCCAGCAGCGTAGGAGACAGCAACTACGAGCAGTACTTC,CASSVGDSNYEQYF
11,TRBV25-1,.,TRBJ2-7,.,TGTGCCAGCAGTGTAGGGGGAGAGCAGTACTTC,CASSVGGEQYF
14,TRBV10-2,TRBD2,TRBJ2-1,.,TGCGCCAGCGCCTTAGCGGGAGCTTTTGATGAGCAGTTCTTC,CASALAGAFDEQFF
14,TRBV4-2,TRBD1,TRBJ2-7,.,TGTGCCAGCAGCCAAGGGACAGGGTACGACGAGCAGTACTTC,CASSQGTGYDEQYF
14,TRBV27,TRBD1,TRBJ2-3,once,TGTGCCAGCAGTTTAGGACAGGGTCCAGATACGCAGTATTTT,CASSLGQGPDTQYF
16,TRBV25-1,TRBD2,TRBJ2-1,.,TGTGCCAGCACTCCCCTAGGGGAGCGGGAGGTGAATGAGCAGTTCTTC,CASTPLGEREVNEQFF
16,TRBV4-3,.,TRBJ2-7,.,TGCGCCAGCAGCCAAGACTCGTCTAGCGTTGATCACGAGCAGTACTTC,CASSQDSSSVDHEQYF